The entry below gives a single T cell receptor (beta chain) sequence along with its context. Its cognate antigen is unknown. Possible read error: a much larger clone is one base away. This sample was taken from a study of blood T cells in healthy people across ages. Study-level points and caveats: There were more naive CD4+ cells and higher diversity in long-lived donors than in aged donors.

A J-beta primer mix and a sample-barcoded 5' primer were used in a second PCR of roughly 7 to 12 cycles. TCRdb reanalysed the 5' RACE reads using MiXCR and keeps one entry per CDR3 protein. The table lists hundreds of thousands of distinct CDR3 sequences, 49% of them singletons. Every donor contributed about 10 milliliters of peripheral blood by blood draw. Isolated PBMCs totaled at least 7 million in each sample. V dropped 4 bases and J dropped 6; count of bases not matched to a gene: 8. The germline V gene has CDR1 SQVTM and CDR2 ANQGSEA. This CDR3 region has 14 residues. The sample consisted of blood. The chain employs TRBV29-1 and TRBJ2-7, with 11 positions matching TRBD1. The clonotype originates from an older woman in good health. For the CDR3, the DNA is TGCAGCGTTGTAGAAGTGGACAGGGGGCGCGAGCAGTACTTC. Protein: CSVVEVDRGREQYF.